The 22 T cell receptor beta chains listed next were all sequenced from one sample in a study of control samples from healthy donors and cancer patients. TCRdb's copy holds only in-frame clones and misses some; the assay was immunoSEQ multiplex PCR. This table has under 70,000 clones, roughly 87% appearing once. The sample consisted of PBMCs. The receptors were sampled from a man aged 55 to 70 with head and neck cancer.

The sample holds one count of this clone. V usage is TRBV6-2 or TRBV6-3 and J usage is TRBJ2-7, with 7 bases aligning to TRBD1. The CDR3 has 15 amino acids. V dropped 0 bases and J dropped 7; count of bases not matched to a gene: 9. Per germline, CDR1 MNHEY and CDR2 SVGEGT. The CDR3, as DNA: TGTGCCAGCAGTTACTCCTACAGACAGGGAGAAGAGCAGTACTTC. Translated: CASSYSYRQGEEQYF.

V usage is TRBV28 and J usage is TRBJ1-2; 7 bases are a match to TRBD1. This CDR3 spans 14 amino acids. Trimming removed 7 bases from V and 2 bases from J; junction bases left unmatched: 7. CDR1 and CDR2 (germline): MDHEN, SYDVKM. The CDR3 nucleotides are TGTGCCAGCACTCCTGGGACAGCCAACTATGGCTACACCTTC. Protein sequence: CASTPGTANYGYTF.

The chain is built from TRBV7-6 and TRBJ2-5; possible D gene TRBD2, 7 bases. The germline V gene has CDR1 SGHVS and CDR2 FNYEAQ. Trimming took 0 bases from V and 4 from J, leaving 9 bases between them. CDR3 length: 14 amino acids. The CDR3 protein is CASSLAGGAETQYF. The DNA of the CDR3 is TGTGCCAGCAGCTTAGCGGGGGGGGCAGAGACCCAGTACTTC. The full variable domain, in which reference TRBV7-6 and TRBJ2-5 provide the parts outside the CDR3, is GAGVSQSPRYKVTKRGQDVALRCDPISGHVSLYWYRQALGQGPEFLTYFNYEAQQDKSGLPNDRFSAERPEGSISTLTIQRTEQRDSAMYRCASSLAGGAETQYFGPGTRLLVL.

This chain uses TRBV19 with TRBJ2-3, with D possibly being TRBD1 (6 bases). Trimming cost V 6 bases and J 0 bases, with 13 bases left between them. The germline V gene encodes CDR1 LNHDA and CDR2 SQIVND (reference sequence). The CDR3 is made up of 15 amino acids. The DNA of the CDR3 is TGTGCCAGTAGAAACGGCAGGGGAAGCACAGATACGCAGTATTTT. The encoded protein is CASRNGRGSTDTQYF.

The gene calls are TRBV29-1 and TRBJ1-4; a weak D match, TRBD1 (5 bases). The CDR3 loop spans 15 amino acids. Germline-derived CDR1 and CDR2 are SQVTM and ANQGSEA. V was shortened by 2 bases and J by 5 bases, with 15 bases between the two germline ends. In nucleotides, the CDR3 is TGCAGCGTTGAACCCCCGAGTGGGGGGAATGAAAAACTGTTTTTT. Translation: CSVEPPSGGNEKLFF.

The chain uses TRBV19 and TRBJ2-6, with 8 bases aligning to TRBD1. This CDR3 comprises 18 residues. CDR1 LNHDA and CDR2 SQIVND come from the germline V gene (reference sequence). Trimming took 4 bases from V and 1 from J; bases not matched to a gene: 9. Here the CDR3 DNA reads TGTGCCAGTAGTACGGTAGACAGGGGCTTTTCTGGGGCCAACGTCCTGACTTTC. The encoded protein is CASSTVDRGFSGANVLTF. Together with reference TRBV19 and TRBJ2-6, the CDR3 gives the full variable domain: DGGITQSPKYLFRKEGQNVTLSCEQNLNHDAMYWYRQDPGQGLRLIYYSQIVNDFQKGDIAEGYSVSREKKESFPLTVTSAQKNPTAFYLCASSTVDRGFSGANVLTFGAGSRLTVL.

The V call is TRBV18, the J call TRBJ1-2; D not resolved. The ends were cut back, 3 bases at V and 8 bases at J, with 16 bases in the middle. The CDR3 has 14 amino acids. From germline, CDR1 is KGHSH and CDR2 LQKENI. This CDR3 is CASSPTEDLGGYTF. The CDR3 coding sequence is TGTGCCAGCTCACCGACGGAGGACCTGGGGGGCTACACCTTC.

The gene calls are TRBV6-5 and TRBJ1-2, with 7 nucleotides matching TRBD1. V lost 6 bases to trimming and J lost 3 bases; unmatched junction nucleotides: 4. The CDR3 runs to 13 residues. The V gene's germline CDR1 is MNHEY and CDR2 SVGAGI. Written as DNA, the CDR3 is TGTGCCAGCAGAGTGGGACAGTACTATGGCTACACCTTC. Its translation: CASRVGQYYGYTF.

This clone was detected only a few times. V usage is TRBV28 and J usage is TRBJ1-2; D call uncertain. The germline V gene has CDR1 MDHEN and CDR2 SYDVKM. The CDR3 totals 13 residues. Deletions cut 7 bases from V and 0 bases from J, with 9 bases between. The CDR3 sequence is CASMARPNYGYTF. In DNA form, the CDR3 reads TGTGCCAGCATGGCCAGACCTAACTATGGCTACACCTTC.

The chain has TRBV29-1 and TRBJ1-5; D not certain. The CDR3 consists of 15 residues. Between the trimmed V and J ends, which lost 6 bases and 2 bases, there was a span of 17 bases. Germline values: CDR1 SQVTM, CDR2 ANQGSEA. CDR3 bases: TGCAGCGTGGCCGATGGAGTGTTGGGCAATCAGCCCCAGCATTTT. Amino acids: CSVADGVLGNQPQHF. Full variable domain (outside the CDR3, taken from reference TRBV29-1 and TRBJ1-5): SAVISQKPSRDICQRGTSLTIQCQVDSQVTMMFWYRQQPGQSLTLIATANQGSEATYESGFVIDKFPISRPNLTFSTLTVSNMSPEDSSIYLCSVADGVLGNQPQHFGDGTRLSIL.

The J gene is TRBJ2-5, the V gene TRBV27; 8 positions agree with TRBD1. This CDR3 is built from 12 residues. V shed 7 bases and J 9 bases; nucleotides not matched to a gene: 7. CDR1 is MNHEY and CDR2 is SMNVEV in the germline V gene (reference sequence). The CDR3 DNA reads TGTGCCAGCACGGACAGGGTACAGTCCCAGTACTTC. Translated, it gives CASTDRVQSQYF.

The chain employs TRBV6-6 and TRBJ1-6; a possible D gene is TRBD1 (5 bases). The CDR3 sequence is 14 residues long. Trimming pared 6 bases from V and 6 bases from J, leaving 12 bases between. In germline, CDR1 is MNHNY, CDR2 SVGAGI (reference sequence). This CDR3 is CASRPADTNSPLHF. The CDR3 region has the DNA TGTGCCAGCAGGCCGGCGGACACTAATTCACCCCTCCACTTT.

Points on this clone: One end of the junction does not line up with germline, which may come from a read error. The chain joins TRBV4-3 to TRBJ2-1, with D perhaps being TRBD1 or TRBD2 (5 bases each). CDR1 is LGHNA and CDR2 is YSLEER in the germline V gene. This CDR3 spans 13 amino acids. DNA of the CDR3: TGCGCCAGCAGCCAAGGGGTCTGGGGGAAGAGCATCTTC. It yields the protein CASSQGVWGKSIF.

V and J are TRBV7-7 and TRBJ2-1; TRBD2 matches 7 bases. The ends lost 5 bases at V and 3 bases at J; junction bases unmatched: 4. Per germline, CDR1 SSHAT and CDR2 FNYEAQ (reference sequence). CDR3 size: 14 residues. DNA for the CDR3: TGTGCCAGCAGCCCAGCGGGATTCTACAATGAGCAGTTCTTC. This translates into CASSPAGFYNEQFF.

V and J are TRBV9 and TRBJ2-1, with 8 bases fitting TRBD2. J gave up 7 bases and V 0 bases, and 12 bases lay outside the gene matches. The germline gives CDR1 SGDLS, CDR2 YYNGEE. The CDR3 spans 17 residues. The CDR3 loop is CASSVGLKAGAFNEQFF. The CDR3 bases are TGTGCCAGCAGCGTAGGTCTAAAAGCGGGAGCGTTTAATGAGCAGTTCTTC. The complete variable domain, with remaining parts taken from reference TRBV9 and TRBJ2-1, reads DSGVTQTPKHLITATGQRVTLRCSPRSGDLSVYWYQQSLDQGLQFLIQYYNGEERAKGNILERFSAQQFPDLHSELNLSSLELGDSALYFCASSVGLKAGAFNEQFFGPGTRLTVL.

The rearrangement uses TRBV5-6 and TRBJ1-2, with a possible D match to TRBD1 (6 bases). V was clipped by 4 bases and J by 6 bases, with 13 bases between them. Germline-derived CDR1 and CDR2 are SGHDT and YYEEEE. The CDR3 length is 13 residues. Here the CDR3 reads CASSPDSLHGYTF. In DNA, the CDR3 is TGTGCCAGCAGCCCGGACAGCCTCCATGGCTACACCTTC.

This chain joins TRBV7-9 and TRBJ2-7; the match to TRBD2 covers 7 bases. CDR1 is SEHNR and CDR2 is FQNEAQ in the germline V gene (reference sequence). The CDR3 contains 14 residues. Trimming took 5 bases from V and 4 from J; bases not matched to a gene: 8. The CDR3: CASSPGGRVYEQYF. The CDR3 DNA reads as TGTGCCAGCAGCCCCGGGGGGAGGGTGTACGAGCAGTACTTC.

This clone appeared a single time. The J gene is TRBJ2-1, the V gene TRBV9, with 8 bases matching TRBD2. This CDR3 contains 16 residues. Germline V gene data show CDR1 as SGDLS and CDR2 as YYNGEE. V was clipped by 0 bases and J by 4 bases; unmatched bases: 6. For the CDR3, the DNA is TGTGCCAGCAGCGTAGGGGCGGGAGGAGGTTACAATGAGCAGTTCTTC. Protein sequence: CASSVGAGGGYNEQFF.

The chain is built from TRBV28 and TRBJ2-3; 10 bases match TRBD2. The CDR3 contains 15 residues. Germline-derived CDR1 and CDR2 are MDHEN and SYDVKM. V lost 5 bases, J lost 2 bases, and 4 bases stayed unmatched. DNA of the CDR3: TGTGCCAGCAGTCTAGCGGGAGCGACCACAGATACGCAGTATTTT. Amino acid sequence: CASSLAGATTDTQYF.

The chain links TRBV6-1 to TRBJ2-7; a possible D gene is TRBD2 (6 bases). This CDR3 contains 14 residues. Germline CDR1 MNHNS, CDR2 SASEGT. Deletions cut 1 base from V and 2 bases from J, with 9 bases between. The CDR3 loop is CASSEGGVPYEQYF. CDR3 in DNA: TGTGCCAGCAGTGAAGGGGGGGTTCCCTACGAGCAGTACTTC.

This chain joins TRBV28 and TRBJ1-2; a weak D match, TRBD1 (6 bases). Germline V gene sequence: CDR1 MDHEN, CDR2 SYDVKM. This CDR3 is built from 13 residues. Trimming pared 10 bases from V and 4 bases from J, leaving 16 bases between. DNA of the CDR3: TGTGCCAACTCGGCAGGGGAAGGCTATGGCTACACCTTC. Its translation is CANSAGEGYGYTF.

This clone came up once. V is TRBV28 and J is TRBJ1-3, with D unclear. Germline CDR1 MDHEN, CDR2 SYDVKM. V was trimmed by 7 bases and J by 3 bases, leaving 10 bases between them. This CDR3 comprises 13 residues. The CDR3 here is CASKRADGNTIYF. The CDR3 region has the DNA TGTGCCAGCAAAAGGGCAGATGGAAACACCATATATTTT.